This is a list of T cell receptor beta chains from one sample in a study of OX40 agonist ivuxolimab in advanced cancers. The table came from immunoSEQ multiplex PCR; TCRdb's copy has only in-frame clones and leaves some out. The repertoire consists of 99,000 or so clones, with 91% occurring once and the leading ten covering around 0.32%. This specimen was CD4+ or CD8+ T cells sorted from blood, taken in a trial of the OX40 agonist ivuxolimab. Receptors originate from an adult with an advanced solid tumor such as melanoma, head and neck, liver or kidney cancer. CDR3s include the opening cysteine and the closing phenylalanine or tryptophan. A D gene is named only where the DNA matches it firmly. Size is omitted from some rows. Given values are once, few, many or a class for expanded clones.

.	TRBV7-8	.	TRBJ2-3	CASSLMMGDTQYF	TGTGCCAGCAGCTTAATGATGGGAGATACGCAGTATTTT
.	TRBV10-1	TRBD2	TRBJ2-3	CASSDGGSHTDTQYF	TGCGCCAGCAGTGACGGCGGGAGTCACACAGATACGCAGTATTTT
.	TRBV5-1	.	TRBJ1-4	CASSLFGVAEKLFF	TGCGCCAGCAGCTTGTTCGGGGTTGCTGAAAAACTGTTTTTT
.	TRBV5-1	TRBD2	TRBJ2-4	CASSLQLAGAGQVNIQYF	TGCGCCAGCAGCTTGCAACTAGCGGGAGCGGGGCAGGTTAACATTCAGTACTTC
.	TRBV19	TRBD1	TRBJ2-6	CASRRQGAPSGANVLTF	TGTGCCAGTAGGAGACAGGGGGCGCCCTCTGGGGCCAACGTCCTGACTTTC
.	TRBV11-1	TRBD2	TRBJ2-7	CASSSRIAGDEQYF	TGTGCCAGCAGCTCGAGGATAGCGGGAGATGAGCAGTACTTC
.	TRBV5-1	.	TRBJ1-5	CASSLQGGSNQPQHF	TGCGCCAGCTCTTTACAGGGCGGAAGCAATCAGCCCCAGCATTTT
once	TRBV19	.	TRBJ2-2	CASSISATRANTGELFF	TGTGCCAGTAGTATATCCGCCACTAGAGCGAACACCGGGGAGCTGTTTTTT
.	TRBV7-9	.	TRBJ1-5	CASSSGRLSNQPQHF	TGTGCCAGCAGCTCTGGGCGGCTTAGCAATCAGCCCCAGCATTTT
.	TRBV7-2	.	TRBJ1-5	CASSPRAGRQPQHF	TGTGCCAGCAGCCCCCGGGCGGGGCGTCAGCCCCAGCATTTT
.	TRBV18	TRBD1	TRBJ2-1	CASSPSIGTGGYDEQFF	TGTGCCAGCTCACCAAGTATTGGGACAGGGGGCTATGATGAGCAGTTCTTC
.	TRBV7-2	.	TRBJ2-1	CASSQAVLGSYNEQFF	TGCGCCAGCAGCCAAGCGGTCCTTGGTTCCTACAATGAGCAGTTCTTC
.	TRBV7-9	TRBD2	TRBJ2-1	CASRPAVGLAFLIF	TGTGCCAGCAGGCCTGCTGTAGGACTAGCTTTTTTGATCTTC
.	TRBV18	TRBD2	TRBJ2-3	CASSPPNSGINLDTQYF	TGTGCCAGCTCACCACCGAATAGCGGGATTAATCTAGATACGCAGTATTTT
.	TRBV7-2	TRBD1	TRBJ2-7	CASSLEQGAGEQYF	TGTGCCAGCAGTCTCGAACAGGGGGCGGGGGAGCAGTACTTC
.	TRBV18	.	TRBJ2-1	CASSPVEGLSYNEQFF	TGTGCCAGCTCACCAGTAGAGGGGCTTTCCTACAATGAGCAGTTCTTC
.	TRBV28	.	TRBJ1-2	CASSLAQVTEGGYTF	TGTGCCAGCAGTTTAGCCCAGGTTACAGAAGGGGGCTACACCTTC
.	TRBV18	TRBD1	TRBJ2-7	CASSSPGQGYEQYF	TGTGCCAGCTCTTCCCCGGGACAGGGATACGAGCAGTACTTC
.	TRBV11-3	.	TRBJ2-1	CASSPTGYNEQFF	TGTGCCAGCAGCCCAACGGGTTACAATGAGCAGTTCTTC
.	TRBV5-3	TRBD2	TRBJ2-7	CARSRHGGGPHEQYF	TGTGCCAGAAGCCGGCACGGGGGGGGGCCCCACGAGCAGTACTTC
.	TRBV6-4	TRBD2	TRBJ2-1	CASSSGTSGSDEQFF	TGTGCCAGCAGTTCCGGGACTAGCGGGAGTGATGAGCAGTTCTTC
.	TRBV6-1	.	TRBJ2-4	CASSEAPGALGAKNIQYF	TGTGCCAGCAGTGAAGCCCCCGGGGCCCTGGGGGCCAAAAACATTCAGTACTTC
.	TRBV7-2	TRBD1	TRBJ2-3	CASSLNRGILDTQYF	TGTGCCAGCAGCCTAAACAGGGGCATCCTGGATACGCAGTATTTT
.	TRBV6-5	.	TRBJ1-5	CADDSNQPQHF	TGTGCAGATGATAGCAATCAGCCCCAGCATTTT
.	TRBV28	.	TRBJ2-4	CASSGVGAKNIQYF	TGTGCCAGCAGTGGCGTAGGGGCCAAAAACATTCAGTACTTC
.	TRBV4-1	.	TRBJ2-2	CASSQDREVGELFF	TGCGCCAGCAGCCAAGATAGGGAGGTCGGGGAGCTGTTTTTT
.	TRBV15	TRBD2	TRBJ2-1	CATNSGTSSHEQFF	TGTGCCACCAATTCCGGGACTAGCAGCCATGAGCAGTTCTTC
once	TRBV5-5	TRBD1	TRBJ1-1	CASREPGQGLNEAFF	TGTGCCAGCAGGGAACCGGGACAGGGGTTGAATGAAGCTTTCTTT
.	TRBV19	.	TRBJ2-5	CASSSQGETQYF	TGTGCCAGTAGCAGCCAAGGGGAGACCCAGTACTTC
.	TRBV5-1	.	TRBJ2-5	CASSLQPTPETQYF	TGCGCCAGCAGCTTACAACCTACACCAGAGACCCAGTACTTC
.	TRBV29-1	TRBD1	TRBJ1-1	CSVTLGGGIGTEAFF	TGCAGCGTCACCCTTGGAGGGGGCATTGGGACTGAAGCTTTCTTT
once	TRBV11-2	TRBD2	TRBJ2-3	CASSLNGVAGATDTQYF	TGTGCCAGCAGCTTGAACGGGGTAGCGGGAGCCACAGATACGCAGTATTTT
.	TRBV5-4	.	TRBJ2-5	CASSAPRETQYF	TGTGCCAGCAGCGCCCCGAGAGAGACCCAGTACTTC
.	TRBV18	TRBD2	TRBJ2-5	CASSPTGGPAGETQYF	TGTGCCAGCTCACCAACGGGGGGTCCTGCTGGGGAGACCCAGTACTTC
.	TRBV10-1	.	TRBJ2-4	CASKRGPGVRQAKNIQYF	TGCGCCAGCAAGAGAGGGCCGGGAGTCCGGCAAGCCAAAAACATTCAGTACTTC
.	TRBV27	TRBD1	TRBJ1-2	CASSLGRGLGYTF	TGTGCCAGCAGTTTGGGCAGGGGGCTAGGCTACACCTTC
.	TRBV7-2	TRBD2	TRBJ2-7	CASSLALSGLAGVRGSYEQYF	TGTGCCAGCAGCTTAGCGCTGAGCGGGCTAGCGGGAGTGCGGGGGTCCTACGAGCAGTACTTC
.	TRBV5-1	TRBD2	TRBJ2-1	CASSFGAGGSDEQFF	TGCGCCAGCAGCTTCGGAGCGGGAGGGTCCGATGAGCAGTTCTTC
.	TRBV19	TRBD2	TRBJ2-2	CASSISGRITGELFF	TGTGCCAGTAGTATAAGCGGGAGGATCACCGGGGAGCTGTTTTTT
.	TRBV14	TRBD1	TRBJ2-6	CASSQRTGGAGANVLTF	TGTGCCAGCAGCCAAAGGACAGGGGGTGCTGGGGCCAACGTCCTGACTTTC
few	TRBV28	.	TRBJ2-7	CASRLAGSNSYEQYF	TGTGCCAGCAGATTGGCAGGGTCGAACTCCTACGAGCAGTACTTC
.	TRBV5-1	TRBD2	TRBJ2-7	CASSPRTSGTYEQYF	TGCGCCAGCAGCCCGCGGACTAGCGGGACCTACGAGCAGTACTTC
.	TRBV5-1	.	TRBJ2-7	CASSLLGGTLSEQYF	TGCGCCAGCAGCTTGCTTGGCGGGACCCTTAGTGAGCAGTACTTC
.	TRBV5-1	.	TRBJ2-7	CASSLEGRSSYEQYF	TGCGCCAGCAGCTTGGAGGGTAGGAGCTCCTACGAGCAGTACTTC
.	TRBV6-6	TRBD1	TRBJ2-7	CASSRGQEYEQYF	TGTGCCAGCAGTCGGGGACAGGAGTACGAGCAGTACTTC
.	TRBV27	.	TRBJ1-1	CASFRDERAGEAFF	TGTGCCAGCTTTAGAGACGAGAGGGCAGGGGAAGCTTTCTTT
.	TRBV18	TRBD1	TRBJ1-1	CASSPDRLNTEAFF	TGTGCCAGCTCACCGGACAGGTTGAACACTGAAGCTTTCTTT
.	TRBV7-8	TRBD2	TRBJ2-3	CASSRSGRTDTQYF	TGTGCCAGCAGCCGTAGCGGGAGGACAGATACGCAGTATTTT
.	TRBV29-1	.	TRBJ2-5	CSVEQGNQETQYF	TGCAGCGTAGAACAGGGAAACCAAGAGACCCAGTACTTC
.	TRBV19	.	TRBJ2-1	CASSIGDGDYNEQFF	TGTGCCAGTAGTATAGGGGACGGGGACTACAATGAGCAGTTCTTC
once	TRBV7-9	.	TRBJ1-1	CASSLVGGGTNTEAFF	TGTGCCAGCAGCTTAGTAGGTGGGGGTACGAACACTGAAGCTTTCTTT
once	TRBV27	TRBD1	TRBJ2-1	CASSSRTGGGEQFF	TGTGCCAGCAGTTCCCGGACAGGGGGCGGTGAGCAGTTCTTC
.	TRBV6-6	TRBD2	TRBJ2-1	CASSYGTSGRLNEQFF	TGTGCCAGCAGTTACGGGACTAGCGGACGGTTGAATGAGCAGTTCTTC